This T cell receptor (beta chain) was profiled in a study of T cell responses to AZD1222 COVID-19 vaccine. Study background: Second doses that came at about 4 or about 12 weeks were put together. Study conclusions and caveats: White British donors predominated, females outnumbered males, and clonal diversity was possibly underestimated. Repertoires were obtained solely post-peak T cell response.

The CDR3 contains 11 residues. The ends were cut back, 1 base at V and 5 bases at J, with 2 bases in the middle. With respect to this clone: What it binds is not known. Other DNA sequences in the sample encode the same CDR3.

Clones were read by immunoSEQ multiplex PCR, and TCRdb kept only the in-frame ones, dropping some. The repertoire holds about 160,000 clones, with approximately 90% as singletons. The specimen was peripheral blood, collected on day 0 of AZD1222 vaccination. The chain combines TRBV12-3 or TRBV12-4 with TRBJ2-5; D uncertain. The TCR sequence derives from an adult in good health. The CDR3 loop is CASSLGETQYF. CDR3 sequence (DNA): TGTGCCAGCAGTTTAGGTGAGACCCAGTACTTC.